What follows are 2 T cell receptor beta chains derived from one specimen sequenced in a study of T cell responses to AZD1222 COVID-19 vaccine. The data were produced by immunoSEQ multiplex PCR, yet TCRdb's version contains in-frame clones alone and is incomplete. The sample has over 100,000 clones; approximately 88% are singletons. The specimen comprised peripheral blood, sampled on day 0 of AZD1222 vaccination. The receptors shown here come from an adult in good health.

This chain connects TRBV28 to TRBJ2-6; D is unclear. CDR1 MDHEN and CDR2 SYDVKM come from the germline V gene. The V and J ends lost 2 bases and 0 bases respectively, with 8 bases between them. The CDR3 is 16 residues long. The CDR3 DNA reads as TGTGCCAGCAGTTTACTGGGTGGCTCTGGGGCCAACGTCCTGACTTTC. It yields the protein CASSLLGGSGANVLTF.

CDR3 in DNA: TGTGCCAGCAGCCCCGGGTCGACTTCGACGCGTCAGCCCCAGCATTTT. This sequence encodes CASSPGSTSTRQPQHF. The chain carries TRBV4-2 and TRBJ1-5, with D uncertain. Germline assignment: CDR1 LGHNA and CDR2 YNFKEQ. The CDR3 is 16 residues long. The V and J ends lost 4 bases and 6 bases respectively, with 19 bases between them.